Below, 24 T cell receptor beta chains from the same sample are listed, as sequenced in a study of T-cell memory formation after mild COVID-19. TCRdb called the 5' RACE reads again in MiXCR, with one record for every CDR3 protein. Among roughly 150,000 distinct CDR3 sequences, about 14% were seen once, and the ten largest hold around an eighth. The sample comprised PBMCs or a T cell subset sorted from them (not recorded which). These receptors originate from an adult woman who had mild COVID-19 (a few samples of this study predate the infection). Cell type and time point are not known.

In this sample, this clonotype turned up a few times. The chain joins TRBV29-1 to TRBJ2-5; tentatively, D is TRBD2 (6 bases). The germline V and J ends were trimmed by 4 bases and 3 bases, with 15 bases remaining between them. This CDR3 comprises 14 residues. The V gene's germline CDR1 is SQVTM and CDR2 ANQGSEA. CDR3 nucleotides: TGCAGCGTTGCCGTGGGACTGAAAAAAGAGACCCAGTACTTC. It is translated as CSVAVGLKKETQYF.

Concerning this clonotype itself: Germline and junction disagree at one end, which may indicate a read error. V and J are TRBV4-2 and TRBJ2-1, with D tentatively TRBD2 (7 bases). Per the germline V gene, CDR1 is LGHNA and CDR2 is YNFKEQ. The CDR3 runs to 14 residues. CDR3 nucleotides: TGTGTCAGCACCCCCCGGGGGGCTCACAATGAGCAGTTCTTC. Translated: CVSTPRGAHNEQFF.

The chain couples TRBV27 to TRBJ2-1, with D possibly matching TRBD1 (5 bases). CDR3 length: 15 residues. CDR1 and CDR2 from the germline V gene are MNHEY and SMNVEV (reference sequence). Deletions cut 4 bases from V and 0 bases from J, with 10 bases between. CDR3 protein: CASSSGASSYNEQFF. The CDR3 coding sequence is TGTGCCAGCAGTTCTGGGGCTAGCTCCTACAATGAGCAGTTCTTC.

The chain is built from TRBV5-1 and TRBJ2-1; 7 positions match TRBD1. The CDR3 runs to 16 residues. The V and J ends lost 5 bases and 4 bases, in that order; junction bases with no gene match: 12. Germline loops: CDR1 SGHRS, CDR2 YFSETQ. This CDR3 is CASSSREGQLYNEQFF. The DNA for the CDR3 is TGCGCCAGCAGTTCCCGAGAGGGACAGCTATACAATGAGCAGTTCTTC.

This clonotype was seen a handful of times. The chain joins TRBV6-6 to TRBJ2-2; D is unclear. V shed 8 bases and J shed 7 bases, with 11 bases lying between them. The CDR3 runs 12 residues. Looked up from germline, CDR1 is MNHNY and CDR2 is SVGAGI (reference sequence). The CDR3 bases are TGTGCCAGCTGCGCCCTCAACGGGGAGCTGTTTTTT. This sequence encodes CASCALNGELFF.

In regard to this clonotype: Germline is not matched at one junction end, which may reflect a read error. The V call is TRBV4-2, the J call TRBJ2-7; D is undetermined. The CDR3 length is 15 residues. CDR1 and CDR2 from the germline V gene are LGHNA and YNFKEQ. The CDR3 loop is CASSQSNSYSYEQHF. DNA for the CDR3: TGTGCCAGCAGCCAGTCGAATAGCTACTCCTACGAGCAGCACTTC.

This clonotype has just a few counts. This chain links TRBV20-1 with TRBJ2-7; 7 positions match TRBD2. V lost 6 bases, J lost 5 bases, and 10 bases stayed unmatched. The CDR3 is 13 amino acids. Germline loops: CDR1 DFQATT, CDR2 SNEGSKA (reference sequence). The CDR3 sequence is CSAAGDEDNEQYF. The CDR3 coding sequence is TGCAGTGCGGCGGGGGACGAAGATAACGAGCAGTACTTC.

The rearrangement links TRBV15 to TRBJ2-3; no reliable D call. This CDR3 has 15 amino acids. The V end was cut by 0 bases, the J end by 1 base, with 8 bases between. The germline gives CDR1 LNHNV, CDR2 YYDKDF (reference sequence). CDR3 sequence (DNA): TGTGCCACCAGCAGAGATCGGCAGGGCACAGATACGCAGTATTTT. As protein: CATSRDRQGTDTQYF.

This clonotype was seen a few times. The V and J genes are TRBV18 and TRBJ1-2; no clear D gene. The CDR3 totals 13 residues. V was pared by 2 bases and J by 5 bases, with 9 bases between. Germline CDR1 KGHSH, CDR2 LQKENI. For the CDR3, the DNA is TGTGCCAGCTCACCAGGCGGGGAATATGGCTACACCTTC. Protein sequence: CASSPGGEYGYTF. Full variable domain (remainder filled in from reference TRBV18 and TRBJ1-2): NAGVMQNPRHLVRRRGQEARLRCSPMKGHSHVYWYRQLPEEGLKFMVYLQKENIIDESGMPKERFSAEFPKEGPSILRIQQVVRGDSAAYFCASSPGGEYGYTFGSGTRLTVV.

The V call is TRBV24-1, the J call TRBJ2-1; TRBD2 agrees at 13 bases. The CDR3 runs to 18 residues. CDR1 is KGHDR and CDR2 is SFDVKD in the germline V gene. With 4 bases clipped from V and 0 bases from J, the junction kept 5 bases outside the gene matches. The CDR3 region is CATSETSGRSSSYNEQFF. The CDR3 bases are TGTGCCACCAGTGAGACTAGCGGGAGGTCGAGCTCCTACAATGAGCAGTTCTTC.

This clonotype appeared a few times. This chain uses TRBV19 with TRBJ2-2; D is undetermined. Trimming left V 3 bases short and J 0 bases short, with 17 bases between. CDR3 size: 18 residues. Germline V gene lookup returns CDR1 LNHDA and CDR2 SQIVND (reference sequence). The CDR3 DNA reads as TGTGCCAGTAGTATCCGGGCGGCTAGGGTCGCGAACACCGGGGAGCTGTTTTTT. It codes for CASSIRAARVANTGELFF.

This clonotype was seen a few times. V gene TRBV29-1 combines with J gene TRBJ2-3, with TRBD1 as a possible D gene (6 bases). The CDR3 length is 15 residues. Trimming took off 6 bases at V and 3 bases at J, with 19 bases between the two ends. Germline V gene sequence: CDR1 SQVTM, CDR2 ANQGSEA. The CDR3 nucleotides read TGCAGCGTGCCGGGAACAGGGTTGTGGACAGATACGCAGTATTTT. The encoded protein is CSVPGTGLWTDTQYF.

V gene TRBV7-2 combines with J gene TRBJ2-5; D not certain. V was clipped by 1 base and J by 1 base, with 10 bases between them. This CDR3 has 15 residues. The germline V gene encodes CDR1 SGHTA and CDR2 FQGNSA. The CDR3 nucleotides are TGTGCCAGCAGCTTAGGTGGGCTATTCCAAGAGACCCAGTACTTC. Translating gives CASSLGGLFQETQYF.

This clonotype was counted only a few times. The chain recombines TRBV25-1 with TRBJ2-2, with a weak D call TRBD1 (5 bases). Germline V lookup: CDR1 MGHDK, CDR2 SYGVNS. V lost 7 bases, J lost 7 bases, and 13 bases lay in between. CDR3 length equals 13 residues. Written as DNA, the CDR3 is TGTGCCAGCACTGGGTGGGGCTTCGGGGAGCTGTTTTTT. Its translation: CASTGWGFGELFF.

CDR3 coding DNA: TGCGCCAGCAGCTTGGTTCTGAGGGAGACCCAGTACTTC. This sequence encodes CASSLVLRETQYF. The rearrangement joins TRBV5-1 to TRBJ2-5; D uncertain. CDR1 and CDR2 from the germline V gene are SGHRS and YFSETQ. The germline V and J ends were trimmed by 0 bases and 5 bases, with 8 bases remaining between them. The CDR3 sequence is 13 residues long.

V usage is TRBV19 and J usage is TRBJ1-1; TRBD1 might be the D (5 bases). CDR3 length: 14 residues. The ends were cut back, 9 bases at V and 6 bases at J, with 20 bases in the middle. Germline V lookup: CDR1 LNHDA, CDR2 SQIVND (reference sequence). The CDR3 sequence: CASRPGPWVAEAFF. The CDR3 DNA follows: TGTGCCAGCCGGCCGGGACCTTGGGTAGCTGAAGCTTTCTTT.

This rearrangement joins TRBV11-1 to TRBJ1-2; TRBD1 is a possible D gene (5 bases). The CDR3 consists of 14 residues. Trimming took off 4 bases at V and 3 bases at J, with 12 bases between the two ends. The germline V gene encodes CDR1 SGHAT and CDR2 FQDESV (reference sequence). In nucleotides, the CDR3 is TGTGCCAGCAGCTCGTGGGGCGCCGACTATGGCTACACCTTC. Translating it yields CASSSWGADYGYTF.

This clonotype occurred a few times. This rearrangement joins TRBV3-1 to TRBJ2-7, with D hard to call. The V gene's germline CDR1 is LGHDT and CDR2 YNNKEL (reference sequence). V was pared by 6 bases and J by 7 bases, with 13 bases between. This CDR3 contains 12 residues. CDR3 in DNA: TGTGCCAGCAGTGGGTATCGAACGGAGCAGTACTTC. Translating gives CASSGYRTEQYF.

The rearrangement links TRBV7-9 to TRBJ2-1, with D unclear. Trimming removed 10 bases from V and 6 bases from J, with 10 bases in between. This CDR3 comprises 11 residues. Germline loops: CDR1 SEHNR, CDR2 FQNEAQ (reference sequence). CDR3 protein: CATLDFNEQFF. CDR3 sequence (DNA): TGTGCCACCCTCGATTTCAATGAGCAGTTCTTC.

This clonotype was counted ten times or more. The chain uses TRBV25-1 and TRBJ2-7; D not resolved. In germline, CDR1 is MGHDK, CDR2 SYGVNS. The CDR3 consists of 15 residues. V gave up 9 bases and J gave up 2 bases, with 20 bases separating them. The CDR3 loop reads CARKNRPRLTYEQYF. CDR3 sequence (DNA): TGTGCCAGAAAAAATCGGCCTCGGCTGACCTACGAGCAGTACTTC.

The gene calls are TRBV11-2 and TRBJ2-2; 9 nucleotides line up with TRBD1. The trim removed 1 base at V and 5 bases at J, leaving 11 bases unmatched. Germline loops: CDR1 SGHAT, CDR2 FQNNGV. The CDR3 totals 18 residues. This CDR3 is CASSLGILQGALTGELFF. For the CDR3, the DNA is TGTGCCAGCAGCTTAGGGATTCTACAGGGGGCTCTGACCGGGGAGCTGTTTTTT.

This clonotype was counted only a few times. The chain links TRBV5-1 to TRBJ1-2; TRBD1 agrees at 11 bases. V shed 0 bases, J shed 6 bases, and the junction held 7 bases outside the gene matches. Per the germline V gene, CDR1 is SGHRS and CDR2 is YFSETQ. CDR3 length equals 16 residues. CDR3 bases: TGCGCCAGCAGCTTGGCCGGGACAGGGGGAACTCATGGCTACACCTTC. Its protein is CASSLAGTGGTHGYTF.

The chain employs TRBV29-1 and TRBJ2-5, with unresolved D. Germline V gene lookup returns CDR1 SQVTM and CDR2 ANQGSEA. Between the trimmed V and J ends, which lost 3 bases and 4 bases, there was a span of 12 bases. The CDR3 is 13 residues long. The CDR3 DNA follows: TGCAGCGTTGAGACGGGCATCCGAGAGACCCAGTACTTC. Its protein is CSVETGIRETQYF. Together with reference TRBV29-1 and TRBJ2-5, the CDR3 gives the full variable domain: SAVISQKPSRDICQRGTSLTIQCQVDSQVTMMFWYRQQPGQSLTLIATANQGSEATYESGFVIDKFPISRPNLTFSTLTVSNMSPEDSSIYLCSVETGIRETQYFGPGTRLLVL.

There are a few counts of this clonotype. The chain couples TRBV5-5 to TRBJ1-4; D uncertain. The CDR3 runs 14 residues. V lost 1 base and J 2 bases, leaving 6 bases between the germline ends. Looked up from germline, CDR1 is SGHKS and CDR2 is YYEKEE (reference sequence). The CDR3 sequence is CASSLRSTNEKLFF. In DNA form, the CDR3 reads TGTGCCAGCAGCTTGAGAAGTACTAATGAAAAACTGTTTTTT.